This TCR beta chain emerged from a study of blood T cell repertoires in COVID-19. Overall study context: The United States, Italy and Spain supplied acute and convalescent COVID-19 samples.

Looked up from germline, CDR1 is WSHSY and CDR2 is SAAADI. Unmatched junction bases numbered 11, after V lost 7 bases and J lost 5 bases. The CDR3 sequence is 16 residues long. In the study's own analysis: Reference gene primer amplification in the assay estimated nucleated cell counts. Profiled with immunoSEQ multiplex PCR; TCRdb holds only in-frame clones, not every one. V, J and clone size were drawn from that table, and D and trimming were deduced from the DNA. Here the sample spans about 220,000 clones, 84% being singletons. Donors of Cohort 3 who recovered were those that had two negative PCRs, clearance, or symptom resolution.

The sequenced material came from PBMCs or T cells enriched from blood (not recorded which). The chain employs TRBV10-2 and TRBJ2-2, with 9 bases lining up with TRBD1. The TCR sequence derives from a woman aged 35 to 49 who had recovered from COVID-19. DNA for the CDR3: TGCGCCAGCAAGAGAACGTGGACAGGGGTGACCGGGGAGCTGTTTTTT. It specifies CASKRTWTGVTGELFF.